This T cell receptor (beta chain) was found in a study of kidney transplant recipient with SARS-CoV-2 infection. This clonotype was observed many times. Germline V gives CDR1 GTSNPN, CDR2 SVGIG (reference sequence). V was trimmed by 6 bases and J by 2 bases, leaving 14 bases between them. The CDR3 runs 15 residues. Each CDR3 protein is one row after TCRdb ran MiXCR on the reads. The data hold some 220,000 distinct CDR3 sequences, with around 30% observed a single time. The sequence came from a male patient aged 25-45 years who had COVID-19 and was a kidney transplant recipient. Some T cells may have come from the graft donor. The chain combines TRBV30 with TRBJ2-6; D remains unclear. This specimen consisted of a blood sample, obtained at baseline and on day 111 from a kidney transplant recipient. This chain's CDR3 is CACGPQVAGANVLTF. The CDR3 DNA follows: TGTGCCTGCGGACCGCAAGTGGCTGGGGCCAACGTCCTGACTTTC.